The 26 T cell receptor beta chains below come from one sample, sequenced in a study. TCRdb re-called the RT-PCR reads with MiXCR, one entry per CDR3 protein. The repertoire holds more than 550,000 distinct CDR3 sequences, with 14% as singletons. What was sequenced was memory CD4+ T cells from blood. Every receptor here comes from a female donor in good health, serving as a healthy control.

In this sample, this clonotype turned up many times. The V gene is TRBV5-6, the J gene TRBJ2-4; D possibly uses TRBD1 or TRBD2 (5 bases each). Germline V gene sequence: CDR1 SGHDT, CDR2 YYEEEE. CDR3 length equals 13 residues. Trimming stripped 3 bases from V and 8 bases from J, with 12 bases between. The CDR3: CASSSGLRDIQYF. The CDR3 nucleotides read TGTGCCAGCAGCTCGGGGCTGAGGGACATTCAGTACTTC. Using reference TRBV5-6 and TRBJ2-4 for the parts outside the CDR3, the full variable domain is DAGVTQSPTHLIKTRGQQVTLRCSPKSGHDTVSWYQQALGQGPQFIFQYYEEEERQRGNFPDRFSGHQFPNYSSELNVNALLLGDSALYLCASSSGLRDIQYFGAGTRLSVL.

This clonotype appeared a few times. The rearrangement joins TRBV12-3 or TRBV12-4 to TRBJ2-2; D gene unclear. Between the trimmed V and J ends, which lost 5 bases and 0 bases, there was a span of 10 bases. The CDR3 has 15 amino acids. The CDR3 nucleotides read TGTGCCAGCAGTGCCCACCTTCCGAACACCGGGGAGCTGTTTTTT. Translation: CASSAHLPNTGELFF.

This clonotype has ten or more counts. The DNA for the CDR3 is TGTGCCAGCAGTTTAGGACTAGCGAGCCGGGAGCAGTACTTC. Protein sequence: CASSLGLASREQYF. The chain is built from TRBV27 and TRBJ2-7; 9 bases fit TRBD2. Germline V gene lookup returns CDR1 MNHEY and CDR2 SMNVEV (reference sequence). CDR3 length: 14 residues. With V trimmed by 2 bases and J by 7 bases, 6 bases remained unmatched.

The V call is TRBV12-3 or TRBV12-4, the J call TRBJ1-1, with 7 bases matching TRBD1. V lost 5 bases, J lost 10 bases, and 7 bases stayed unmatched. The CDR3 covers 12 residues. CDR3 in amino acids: CASSRDSLLAFF. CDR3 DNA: TGTGCCAGCAGTAGGGACAGCCTCCTAGCTTTCTTT.

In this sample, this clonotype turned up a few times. CDR3 loop: CASSLVGQGASGYTF. CDR3 DNA: TGCGCCAGCAGCTTGGTAGGACAGGGAGCGAGTGGCTACACCTTC. This chain connects TRBV5-1 to TRBJ1-2; 8 nucleotides match TRBD1. The V segment lost 0 bases and the J segment 7 bases; nucleotides outside the gene matches: 8. CDR3 length: 15 amino acids. Germline values: CDR1 SGHRS, CDR2 YFSETQ.

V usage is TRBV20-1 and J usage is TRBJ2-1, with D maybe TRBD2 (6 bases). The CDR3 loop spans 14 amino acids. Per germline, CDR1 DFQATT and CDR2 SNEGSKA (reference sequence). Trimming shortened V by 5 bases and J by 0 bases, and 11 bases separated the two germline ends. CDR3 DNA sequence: TGCAGTGCTCGGGACTTCCTCTCCTACAATGAGCAGTTCTTC. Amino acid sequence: CSARDFLSYNEQFF.

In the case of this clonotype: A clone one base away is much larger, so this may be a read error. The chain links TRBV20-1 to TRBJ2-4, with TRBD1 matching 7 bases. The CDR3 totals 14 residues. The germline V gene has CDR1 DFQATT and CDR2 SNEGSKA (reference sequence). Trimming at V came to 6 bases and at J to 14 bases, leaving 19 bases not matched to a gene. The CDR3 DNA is TGCAGTGCACCACACAGGGGTGGGACGGAGATTGAGTACTTC. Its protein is CSAPHRGGTEIEYF.

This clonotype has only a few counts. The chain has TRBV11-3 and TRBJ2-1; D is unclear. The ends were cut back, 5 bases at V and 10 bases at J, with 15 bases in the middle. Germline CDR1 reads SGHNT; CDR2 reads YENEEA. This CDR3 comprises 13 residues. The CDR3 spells CASSHGPAREQFF. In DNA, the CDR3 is TGTGCCAGCAGCCATGGGCCAGCCAGGGAGCAGTTCTTC.

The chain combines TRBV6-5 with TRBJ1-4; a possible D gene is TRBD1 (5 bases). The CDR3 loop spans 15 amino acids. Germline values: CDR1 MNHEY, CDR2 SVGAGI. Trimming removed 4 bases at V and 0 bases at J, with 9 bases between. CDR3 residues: CASSWLGATNEKLFF. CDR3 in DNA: TGTGCCAGCAGTTGGCTGGGGGCAACTAATGAAAAACTGTTTTTT.

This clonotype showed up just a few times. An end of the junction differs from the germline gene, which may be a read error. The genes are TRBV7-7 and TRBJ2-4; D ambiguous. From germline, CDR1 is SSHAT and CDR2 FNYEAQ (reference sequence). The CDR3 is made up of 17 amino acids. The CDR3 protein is CASSFIRDSLAKNIQYF. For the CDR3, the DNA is TGTGCTAGCAGCTTTATCCGTGATTCGTTGGCCAAAAACATTCAGTACTTC.

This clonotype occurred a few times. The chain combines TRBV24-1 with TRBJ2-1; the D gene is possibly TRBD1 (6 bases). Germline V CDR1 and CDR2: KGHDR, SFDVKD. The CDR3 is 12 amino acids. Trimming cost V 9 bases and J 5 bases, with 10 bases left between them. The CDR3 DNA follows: TGTGCCACCGGACAGTTCAACAATGAGCAGTTCTTC. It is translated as CATGQFNNEQFF.

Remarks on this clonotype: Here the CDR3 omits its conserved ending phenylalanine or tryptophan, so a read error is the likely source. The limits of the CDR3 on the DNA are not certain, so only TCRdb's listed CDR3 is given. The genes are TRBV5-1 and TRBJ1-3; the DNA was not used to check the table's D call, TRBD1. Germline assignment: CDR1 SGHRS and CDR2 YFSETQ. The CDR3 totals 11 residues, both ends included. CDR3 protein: CASSPGRQPNT.

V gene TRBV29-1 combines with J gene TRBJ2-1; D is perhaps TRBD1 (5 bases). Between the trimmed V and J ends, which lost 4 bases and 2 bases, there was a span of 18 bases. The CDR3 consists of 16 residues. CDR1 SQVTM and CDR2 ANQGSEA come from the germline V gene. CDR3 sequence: CSVVLATARTYNEQFF. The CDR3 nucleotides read TGCAGCGTTGTTCTGGCGACAGCTCGGACCTACAATGAGCAGTTCTTC.

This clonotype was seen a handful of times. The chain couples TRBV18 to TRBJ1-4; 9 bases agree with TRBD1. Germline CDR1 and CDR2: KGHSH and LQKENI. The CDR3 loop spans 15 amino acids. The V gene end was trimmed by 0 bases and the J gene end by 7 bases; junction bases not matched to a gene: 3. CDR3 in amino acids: CASSPPGTGSEKLFF. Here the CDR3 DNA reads TGTGCCAGCTCACCACCTGGGACAGGGTCTGAAAAACTGTTTTTT. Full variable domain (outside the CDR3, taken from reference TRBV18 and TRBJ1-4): NAGVMQNPRHLVRRRGQEARLRCSPMKGHSHVYWYRQLPEEGLKFMVYLQKENIIDESGMPKERFSAEFPKEGPSILRIQQVVRGDSAAYFCASSPPGTGSEKLFFGSGTQLSVL.

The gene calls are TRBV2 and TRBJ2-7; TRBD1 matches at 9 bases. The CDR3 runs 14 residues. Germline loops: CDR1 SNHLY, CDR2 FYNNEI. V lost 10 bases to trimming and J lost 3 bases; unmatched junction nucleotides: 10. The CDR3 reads CAIIRQGEHYEQYF. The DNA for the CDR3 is TGTGCCATTATTAGACAGGGGGAGCACTACGAGCAGTACTTC.

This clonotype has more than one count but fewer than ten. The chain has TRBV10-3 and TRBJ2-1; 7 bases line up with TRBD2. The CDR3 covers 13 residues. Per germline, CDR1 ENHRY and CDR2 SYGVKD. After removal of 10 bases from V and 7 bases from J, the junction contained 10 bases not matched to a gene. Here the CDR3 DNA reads TGTGCCACGGGGGGTACTAGTAGTAATGAGCAGTTCTTC. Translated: CATGGTSSNEQFF.

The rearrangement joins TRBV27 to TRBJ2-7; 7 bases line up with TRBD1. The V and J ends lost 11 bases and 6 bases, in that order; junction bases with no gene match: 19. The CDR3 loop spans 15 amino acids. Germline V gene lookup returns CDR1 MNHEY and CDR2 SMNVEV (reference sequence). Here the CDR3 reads CASFRDRDSIGEQYF. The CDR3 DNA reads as TGTGCCTCCTTCCGGGACAGAGATTCGATTGGCGAGCAGTACTTC.

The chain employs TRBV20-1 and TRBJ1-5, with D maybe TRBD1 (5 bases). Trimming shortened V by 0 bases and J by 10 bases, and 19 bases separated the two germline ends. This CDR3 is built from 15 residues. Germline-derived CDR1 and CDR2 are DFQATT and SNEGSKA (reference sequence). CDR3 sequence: CSARDLRVGSFPQHF. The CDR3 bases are TGCAGTGCTAGAGACCTCAGGGTAGGGTCTTTCCCCCAGCATTTT.

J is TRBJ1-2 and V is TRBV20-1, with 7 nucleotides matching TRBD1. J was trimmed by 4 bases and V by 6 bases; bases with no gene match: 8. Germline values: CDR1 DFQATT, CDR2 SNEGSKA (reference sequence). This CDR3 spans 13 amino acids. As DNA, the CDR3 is TGCAGTGCCCTCTCGACAGGGAGCTATGGCTACACCTTC. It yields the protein CSALSTGSYGYTF.

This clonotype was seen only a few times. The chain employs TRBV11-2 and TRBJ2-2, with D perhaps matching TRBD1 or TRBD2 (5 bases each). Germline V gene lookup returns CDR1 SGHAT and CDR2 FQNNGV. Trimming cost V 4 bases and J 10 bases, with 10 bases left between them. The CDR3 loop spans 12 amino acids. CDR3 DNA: TGTGCCAGCAGCTCCGGGACCTTGGAGCTGTTTTTT. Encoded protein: CASSSGTLELFF.

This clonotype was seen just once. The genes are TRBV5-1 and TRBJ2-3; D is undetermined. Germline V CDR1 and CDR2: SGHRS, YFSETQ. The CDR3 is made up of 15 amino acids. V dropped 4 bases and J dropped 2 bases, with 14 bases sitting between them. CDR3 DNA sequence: TGCGCCAGCAGCCCGTCTGGCACTTACACAGATACGCAGTATTTT. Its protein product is CASSPSGTYTDTQYF.

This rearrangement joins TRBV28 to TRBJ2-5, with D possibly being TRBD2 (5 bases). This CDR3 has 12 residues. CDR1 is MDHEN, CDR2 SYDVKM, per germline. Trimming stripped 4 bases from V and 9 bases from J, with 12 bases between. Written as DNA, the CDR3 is TGTGCCAGCAGTTCCCGGGGTTGGCCCCAGTACTTC. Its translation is CASSSRGWPQYF.

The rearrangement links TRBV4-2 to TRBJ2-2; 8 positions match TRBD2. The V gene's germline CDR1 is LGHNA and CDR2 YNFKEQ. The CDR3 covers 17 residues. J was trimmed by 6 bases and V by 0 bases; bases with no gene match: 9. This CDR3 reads CASSQDQTAGGAGELFF. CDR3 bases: TGTGCCAGCAGCCAAGATCAGACGGCGGGAGGTGCCGGGGAGCTGTTTTTT.

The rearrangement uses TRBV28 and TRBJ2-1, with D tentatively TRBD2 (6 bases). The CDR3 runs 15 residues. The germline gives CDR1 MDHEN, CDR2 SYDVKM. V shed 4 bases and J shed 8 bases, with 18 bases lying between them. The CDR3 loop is CASSSHLERGDEQFF. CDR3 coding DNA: TGTGCCAGCAGTTCCCATTTGGAACGCGGGGATGAGCAGTTCTTC.

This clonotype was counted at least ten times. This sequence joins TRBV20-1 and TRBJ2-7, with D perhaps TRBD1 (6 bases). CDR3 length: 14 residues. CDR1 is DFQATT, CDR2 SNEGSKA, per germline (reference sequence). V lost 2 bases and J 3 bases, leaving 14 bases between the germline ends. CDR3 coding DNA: TGCAGTGCTAGATTTCCGGGACACAGCTACGAGCAGTACTTC. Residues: CSARFPGHSYEQYF.

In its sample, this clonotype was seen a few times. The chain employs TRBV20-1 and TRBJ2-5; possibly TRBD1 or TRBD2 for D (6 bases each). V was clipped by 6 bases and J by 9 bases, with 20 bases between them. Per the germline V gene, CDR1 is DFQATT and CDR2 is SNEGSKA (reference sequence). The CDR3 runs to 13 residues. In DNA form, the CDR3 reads TGCAGTGCGCCGGCGGTAGCTAGGGGGGCCCAGTACTTC. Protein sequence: CSAPAVARGAQYF.